The T cell receptor (beta chain) under discussion was sequenced for a study of OX40 agonist ivuxolimab in advanced cancers. Study-level information: Partial responses were achieved by three patients: one hepatocellular carcinoma, two cutaneous melanoma.

V shed 3 bases and J shed 8 bases, with 8 bases lying between them. The CDR3 is 11 amino acids. Germline V gene sequence: CDR1 SGDLS, CDR2 YYNGEE. The table came from immunoSEQ multiplex PCR; TCRdb's copy has only in-frame clones and leaves some out. The sample yields tens of thousands of clones, 75% to 90% seen once. Study-level results: Blood T cells, both CD4+ and CD8+, expanded clonally by week 6 at 0.1 to 3.0 mg/kg. Fewer expanded clones were found on average in CD4+ than in CD8+ T cells. Normalized T-cell clonal expansion was also low in a subset of nonresponders.

Comment on this clone: Antigen: not known.

Sequences were derived from CD4+ or CD8+ T cells sorted from blood, sampled in a trial of the OX40 agonist ivuxolimab. This receptor was taken from an adult with an advanced solid tumor such as melanoma, head and neck, liver or kidney cancer. The chain carries TRBV9 and TRBJ1-2; no definite D call. The CDR3 reads CASSDRRGYTF. Written as DNA, the CDR3 is TGTGCCAGCAGCGACCGACGGGGCTACACCTTC.